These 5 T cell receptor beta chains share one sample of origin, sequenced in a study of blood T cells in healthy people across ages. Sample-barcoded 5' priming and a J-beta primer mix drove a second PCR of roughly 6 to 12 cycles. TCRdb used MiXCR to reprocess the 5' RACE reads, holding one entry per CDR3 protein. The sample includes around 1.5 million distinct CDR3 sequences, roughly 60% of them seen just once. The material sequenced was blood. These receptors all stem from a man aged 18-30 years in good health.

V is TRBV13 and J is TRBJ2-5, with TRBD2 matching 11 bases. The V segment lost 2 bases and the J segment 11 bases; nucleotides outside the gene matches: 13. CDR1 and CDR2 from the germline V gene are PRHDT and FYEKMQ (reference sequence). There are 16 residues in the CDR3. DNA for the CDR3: TGTGCCAGCAGCTTAATAGCGGGGGGGCCTCGAAATGAGCAGTACTTC. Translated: CASSLIAGGPRNEQYF. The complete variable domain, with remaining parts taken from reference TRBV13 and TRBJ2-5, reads AAGVIQSPRHLIKEKRETATLKCYPIPRHDTVYWYQQGPGQDPQFLISFYEKMQSDKGSIPDRFSAQQFSDYHSELNMSSLELGDSALYFCASSLIAGGPRNEQYFGPGTRLLVL.

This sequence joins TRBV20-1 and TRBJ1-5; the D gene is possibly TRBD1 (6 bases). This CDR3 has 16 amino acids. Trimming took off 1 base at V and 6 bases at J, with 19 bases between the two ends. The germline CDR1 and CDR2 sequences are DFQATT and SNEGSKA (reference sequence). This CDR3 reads CSARGPVRGGGQPQHF. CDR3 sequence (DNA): TGCAGTGCTAGAGGTCCCGTCAGGGGAGGAGGTCAGCCCCAGCATTTT.

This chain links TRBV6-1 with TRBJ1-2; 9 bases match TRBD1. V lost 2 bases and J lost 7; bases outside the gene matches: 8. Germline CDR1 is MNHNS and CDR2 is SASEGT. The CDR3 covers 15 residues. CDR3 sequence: CASSELIQGASGYTF. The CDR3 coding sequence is TGTGCCAGCAGTGAACTAATACAGGGGGCGAGTGGCTACACCTTC.

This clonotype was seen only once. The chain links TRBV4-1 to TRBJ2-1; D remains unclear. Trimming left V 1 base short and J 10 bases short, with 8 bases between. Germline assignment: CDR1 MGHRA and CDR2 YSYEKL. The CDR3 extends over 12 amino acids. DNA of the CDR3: TGCGCCAGCAGCCAAGTCGCACGGGAGCAGTTCTTC. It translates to CASSQVAREQFF.

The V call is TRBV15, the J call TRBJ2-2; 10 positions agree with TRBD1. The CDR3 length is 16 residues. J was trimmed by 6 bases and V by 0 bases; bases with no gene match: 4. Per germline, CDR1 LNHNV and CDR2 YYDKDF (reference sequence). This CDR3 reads CATSRDMGTGAGELFF. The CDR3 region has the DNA TGTGCCACCAGCAGAGATATGGGGACAGGGGCCGGGGAGCTGTTTTTT.